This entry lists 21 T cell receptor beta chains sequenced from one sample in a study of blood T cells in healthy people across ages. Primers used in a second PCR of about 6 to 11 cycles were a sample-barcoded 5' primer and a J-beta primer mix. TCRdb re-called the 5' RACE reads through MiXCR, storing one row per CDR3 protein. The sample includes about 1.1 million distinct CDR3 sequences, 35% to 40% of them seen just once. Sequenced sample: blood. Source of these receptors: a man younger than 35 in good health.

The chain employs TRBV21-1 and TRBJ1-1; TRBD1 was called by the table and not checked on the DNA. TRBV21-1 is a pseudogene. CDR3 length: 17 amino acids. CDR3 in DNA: TGTGCCAGCAGCAAAGGCTCAATCCCCCCAGAGGGGACTGAAGCTTTCTTT. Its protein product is CASSKGSIPPEGTEAFF.

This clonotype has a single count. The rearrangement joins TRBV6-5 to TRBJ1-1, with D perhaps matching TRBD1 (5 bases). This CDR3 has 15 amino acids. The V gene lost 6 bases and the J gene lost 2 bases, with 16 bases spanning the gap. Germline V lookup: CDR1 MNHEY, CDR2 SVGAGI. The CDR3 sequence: CASSILGPKNTEAFF. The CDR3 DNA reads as TGTGCCAGCAGCATATTGGGGCCCAAAAACACTGAAGCTTTCTTT.

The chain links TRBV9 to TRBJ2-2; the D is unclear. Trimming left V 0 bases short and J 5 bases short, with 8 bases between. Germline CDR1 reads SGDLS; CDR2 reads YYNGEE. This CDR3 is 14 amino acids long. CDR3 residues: CASSVVYETGELFF. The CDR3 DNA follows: TGTGCCAGCAGCGTAGTTTATGAGACCGGGGAGCTGTTTTTT.

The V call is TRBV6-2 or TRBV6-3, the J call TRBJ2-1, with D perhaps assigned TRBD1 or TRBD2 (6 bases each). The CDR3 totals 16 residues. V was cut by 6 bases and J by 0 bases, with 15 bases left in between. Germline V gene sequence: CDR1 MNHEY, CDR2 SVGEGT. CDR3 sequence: CASSPWGASSYNEQFF. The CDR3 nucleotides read TGTGCCAGCAGCCCCTGGGGGGCCAGCTCCTACAATGAGCAGTTCTTC.

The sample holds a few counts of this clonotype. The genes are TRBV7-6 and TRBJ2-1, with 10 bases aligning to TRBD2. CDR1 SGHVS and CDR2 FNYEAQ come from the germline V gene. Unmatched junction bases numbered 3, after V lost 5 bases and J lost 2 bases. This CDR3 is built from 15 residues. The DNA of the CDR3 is TGTGCCAGCAGCCGCGGACTAGCGGCCTACAATGAGCAGTTCTTC. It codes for CASSRGLAAYNEQFF.

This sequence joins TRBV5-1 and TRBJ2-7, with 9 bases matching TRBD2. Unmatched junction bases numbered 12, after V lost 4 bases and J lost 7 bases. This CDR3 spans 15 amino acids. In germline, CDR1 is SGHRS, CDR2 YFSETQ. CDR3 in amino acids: CASSIPLRTSDEQYF. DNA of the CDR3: TGCGCCAGCAGCATCCCCCTCAGGACTAGCGATGAGCAGTACTTC.

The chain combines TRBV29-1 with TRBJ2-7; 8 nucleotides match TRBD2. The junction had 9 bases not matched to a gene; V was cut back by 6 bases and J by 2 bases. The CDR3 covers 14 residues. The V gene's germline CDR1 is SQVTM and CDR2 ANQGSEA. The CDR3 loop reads CSVPGDGGAYEQYF. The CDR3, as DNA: TGCAGCGTGCCAGGGGACGGGGGGGCCTACGAGCAGTACTTC.

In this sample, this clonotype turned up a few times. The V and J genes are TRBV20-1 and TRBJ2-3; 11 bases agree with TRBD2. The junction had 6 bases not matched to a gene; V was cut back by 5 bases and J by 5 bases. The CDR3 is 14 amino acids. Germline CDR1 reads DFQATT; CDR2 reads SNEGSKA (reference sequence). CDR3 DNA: TGCAGTGCTTTAGCGGGGGGGAGTAGAGATACGCAGTATTTT. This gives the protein CSALAGGSRDTQYF.

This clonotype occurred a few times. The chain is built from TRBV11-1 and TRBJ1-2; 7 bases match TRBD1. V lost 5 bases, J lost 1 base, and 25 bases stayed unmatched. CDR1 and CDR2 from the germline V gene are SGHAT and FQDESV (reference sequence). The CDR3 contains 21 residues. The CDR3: CASSPNRGEPLNTPNNYGYTF. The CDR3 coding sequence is TGTGCCAGCAGCCCCAACAGGGGTGAGCCGCTCAATACCCCTAATAACTATGGCTACACCTTC. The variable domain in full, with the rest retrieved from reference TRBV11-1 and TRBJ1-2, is EAEVAQSPRYKITEKSQAVAFWCDPISGHATLYWYRQILGQGPELLVQFQDESVVDDSQLPKDRFSAERLKGVDSTLKIQPAELGDSAMYLCASSPNRGEPLNTPNNYGYTFGSGTRLTVV.

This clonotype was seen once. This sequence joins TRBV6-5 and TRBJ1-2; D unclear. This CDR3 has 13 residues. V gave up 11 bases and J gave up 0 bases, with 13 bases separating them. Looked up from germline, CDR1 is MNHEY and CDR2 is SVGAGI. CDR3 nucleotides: TGTGCCGGCACCCCTAAAGCTAACTATGGCTACACCTTC. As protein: CAGTPKANYGYTF.

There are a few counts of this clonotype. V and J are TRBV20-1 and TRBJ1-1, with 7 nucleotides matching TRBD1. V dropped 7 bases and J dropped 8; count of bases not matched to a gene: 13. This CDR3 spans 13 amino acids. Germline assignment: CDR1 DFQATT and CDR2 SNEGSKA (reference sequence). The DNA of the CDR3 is TGCAGTGGTACGGGACGACAGGGCGCAGAAGCTTTCTTT. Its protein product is CSGTGRQGAEAFF.

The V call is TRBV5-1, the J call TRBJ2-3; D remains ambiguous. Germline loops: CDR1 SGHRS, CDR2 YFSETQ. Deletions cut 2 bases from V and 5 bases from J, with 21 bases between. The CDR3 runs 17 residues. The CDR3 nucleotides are TGCGCCAGCAGCTTTTCGGGCACCGCACCCTTGGAAGATACGCAGTATTTT. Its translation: CASSFSGTAPLEDTQYF.

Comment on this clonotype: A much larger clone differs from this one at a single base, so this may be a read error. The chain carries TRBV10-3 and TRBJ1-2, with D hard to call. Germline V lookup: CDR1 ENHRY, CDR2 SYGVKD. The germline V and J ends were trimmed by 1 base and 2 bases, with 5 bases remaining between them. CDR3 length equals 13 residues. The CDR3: CAISELENYGYTF. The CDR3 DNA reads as TGTGCCATCAGTGAGTTGGAAAACTATGGCTACACCTTC.

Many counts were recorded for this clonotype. Here the CDR3 reads CASSFGGYETQYF. CDR3 in DNA: TGTGCCAGCAGTTTTGGGGGTTACGAGACCCAGTACTTC. The chain uses TRBV12-3 or TRBV12-4 and TRBJ2-5; D tentatively reads TRBD1 or TRBD2 (5 bases each). The CDR3 runs 13 residues. V lost 3 bases and J 5 bases, leaving 10 bases between the germline ends.

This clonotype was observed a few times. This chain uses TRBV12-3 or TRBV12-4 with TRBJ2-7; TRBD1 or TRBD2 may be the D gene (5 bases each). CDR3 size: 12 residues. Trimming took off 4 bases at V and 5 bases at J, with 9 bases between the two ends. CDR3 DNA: TGTGCCAGCAGTTCGCAGGGAGACGAGCAGTACTTC. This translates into CASSSQGDEQYF.

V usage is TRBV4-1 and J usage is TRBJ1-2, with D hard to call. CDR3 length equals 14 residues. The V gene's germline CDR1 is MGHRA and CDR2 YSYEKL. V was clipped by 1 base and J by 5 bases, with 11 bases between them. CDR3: CASSQVAGTYGYTF. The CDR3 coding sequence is TGCGCCAGCAGCCAAGTTGCAGGCACATATGGCTACACCTTC.

In DNA form, the CDR3 reads TGCGCCAGCAGCTCCCCCTCGGGTAGGCAAGATACTAGCACAGATACGCAGTATTTT. It encodes CASSSPSGRQDTSTDTQYF. The chain links TRBV5-1 to TRBJ2-3, with no clear D. The CDR3 loop spans 19 amino acids. Germline assignment: CDR1 SGHRS and CDR2 YFSETQ. Trimming left V 3 bases short and J 0 bases short, with 23 bases between.

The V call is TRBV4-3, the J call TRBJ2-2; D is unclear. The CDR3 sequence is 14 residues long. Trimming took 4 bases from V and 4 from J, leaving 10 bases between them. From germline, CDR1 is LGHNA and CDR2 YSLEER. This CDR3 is CASSPNGLTGELFF. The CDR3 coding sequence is TGCGCCAGCAGCCCCAACGGCCTCACCGGGGAGCTGTTTTTT.

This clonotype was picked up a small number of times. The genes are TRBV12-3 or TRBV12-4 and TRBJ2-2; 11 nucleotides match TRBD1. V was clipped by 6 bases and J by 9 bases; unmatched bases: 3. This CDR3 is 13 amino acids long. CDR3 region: CASRGQGAWELFF. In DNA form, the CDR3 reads TGTGCCAGCAGAGGACAGGGGGCGTGGGAGCTGTTTTTT.

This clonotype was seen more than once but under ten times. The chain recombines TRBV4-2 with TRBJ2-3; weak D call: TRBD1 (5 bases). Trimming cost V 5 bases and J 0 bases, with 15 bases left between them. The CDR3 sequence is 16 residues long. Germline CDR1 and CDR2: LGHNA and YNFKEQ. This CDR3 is CASSSPTGFSTDTQYF. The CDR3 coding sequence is TGTGCCAGCAGCTCGCCTACAGGTTTTAGCACAGATACGCAGTATTTT.

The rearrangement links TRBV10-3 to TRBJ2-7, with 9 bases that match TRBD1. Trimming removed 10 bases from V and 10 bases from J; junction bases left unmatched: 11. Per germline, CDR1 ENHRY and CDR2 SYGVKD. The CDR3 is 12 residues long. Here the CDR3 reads CATRGTGQTQYF. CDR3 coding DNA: TGTGCCACCAGGGGGACAGGGCAAACCCAGTACTTC.